Many counts were recorded for the clone carrying this T cell receptor (beta chain). The data derive from a study of T-cell reconstitution after alpha-beta-depleted transplantation in children. The CDR3 has 13 residues. Germline V gene sequence: CDR1 DFQATT, CDR2 SNEGSKA (reference sequence). V gave up 1 base and J gave up 9 bases; unmatched junction bases: 3. Unique molecular identifiers featured in how the TCRbeta library was prepared. TCRdb reprocessed the PCR reads via MiXCR and lists one record per CDR3 protein. The sample has roughly 120,000 distinct CDR3 sequences, about a tenth seen once. The source was PBMCs from the stem cell graft donor, collected from the stem cell graft. This rearrangement joins TRBV20-1 to TRBJ2-1, with 10 positions matching TRBD2. This clonotype was obtained from a human donor who donated a stem cell graft to a child with acute lymphoblastic leukemia. This CDR3 is CSARASGSSEQFF. The CDR3 region has the DNA TGCAGTGCTAGAGCTAGCGGGAGTAGTGAGCAGTTCTTC.